This TCR beta chain derives from a study of breast tumors, draining lymph nodes, adjacent tissues. This clonotype appeared many times. No antigen is known for it. Overall study findings and caveats: Data only fit, rather than demonstrated, lymph node origin of most tumor T cells. Luminal-like breast cancer showed significantly greater tumor-nontumor repertoire similarity than basal-like breast cancer did. Tumor TCR diversity was below lymph nodes but above nontumor tissue.

Trimming removed 0 bases from V and 2 bases from J, with 12 bases in between. CDR1 is LNHNV and CDR2 is YYDKDF in the germline V gene (reference sequence). There are 16 residues in the CDR3. Each CDR3 protein is one row after TCRdb ran MiXCR on the multiplex PCR reads. The table shows 24,000 or so distinct CDR3 sequences, with roughly 21% occurring only once. Sample: breast tumor tissue. This sequence originates from a female donor with breast cancer. Some clones in this sample may be carry-over from other donors' samples. The chain joins TRBV15 to TRBJ2-3; no clear D. The CDR3 coding sequence is TGTGCCACCAGCAGAGATCTAAGTCCGAACACAGATACGCAGTATTTT. It translates to CATSRDLSPNTDTQYF.